This T cell receptor beta chain derives from a study of T-cell memory formation after mild COVID-19. Study in general: Largely, TCR clusters stayed within a single donor.

MiXCR was run by TCRdb on the 5' RACE reads, yielding one entry per CDR3 protein. The sample lists tens of thousands of distinct CDR3 sequences; 6% to 6.5% were seen once. CDR3 size: 13 residues. The V and J ends lost 2 bases and 7 bases respectively, with 12 bases between them. Germline loops: CDR1 SGHTA, CDR2 FQGTGA. The sequence derives from an adult who had mild COVID-19 (a few samples of this study predate the infection). Cell type and time point are not known. The sample consisted of PBMCs or a T cell subset sorted from them (not recorded which). The chain couples TRBV7-3 to TRBJ2-7; no firm D call. The CDR3 spells CASSLGVGREQYF. The CDR3 region has the DNA TGTGCCAGCAGCTTAGGGGTAGGTAGGGAGCAGTACTTC.